Following are 23 T cell receptor beta chains from one sample sequenced in a study of beta chain features in type 1 diabetes listed by TCRdb under 2018. The investigation overall reported the following: A moderate but significant shortening of TCRB CDR3 length was observed in type 1 diabetes patients in all four CD4+ subsets.

Library preparation was by the immunoSEQ multiplex PCR assay. The entire isolated RNA was reverse transcribed using the High Capacity cDNA Reverse Transcription Kit, and thus expressed TCRB transcripts were sequenced. TCRdb carries this immuneACCESS record with in-frame sequences only. Its versions omit some clonotypes, under half of them owing to an unresolved V gene in the studies checked, with the rest unexplained. Across this sample there are 310,000 or so clones, with approximately 16% seen only once. The top ten clonotypes cover 0.015% to 0.017% of the sample. Their specific antigens are unknown. What was sequenced was naive CD4+ T cells from blood. In the paper's terms, the cell subset or site label means: true naive CD4+ T cells. The receptors derive from a man aged 18-30 years with type 1 diabetes.

The chain joins TRBV28 to TRBJ2-7; D gene unclear. The length of the CDR3 is 12 residues. The V end was cut by 10 bases, the J end by 2 bases, with 12 bases between. Germline CDR1 MDHEN, CDR2 SYDVKM. CDR3 region: CATTTPTYEQYF. DNA of the CDR3: TGTGCCACCACGACACCGACCTACGAGCAGTACTTC.

The chain is built from TRBV5-4 and TRBJ1-2; D remains ambiguous. From germline, CDR1 is SGHNT and CDR2 YYREEE (reference sequence). Trimming took 2 bases from V and 7 from J, leaving 9 bases between them. The CDR3 extends over 12 amino acids. The CDR3 here is CASSFDSVGYTF. The CDR3 DNA is TGTGCCAGCAGCTTCGACTCGGTTGGCTACACCTTC.

This clone was seen a few times. V and J are TRBV19 and TRBJ2-2, with 13 bases that match TRBD2. The CDR3 contains 16 residues. Trimming took 6 bases from V and 5 from J; bases not matched to a gene: 6. Germline values: CDR1 LNHDA, CDR2 SQIVND (reference sequence). The DNA of the CDR3 is TGTGCCAGTAGGACGGGACTAGCGGGGTCAACCGGGGAGCTGTTTTTT. Amino acid sequence: CASRTGLAGSTGELFF.

This clone has only a few counts. CDR3 in DNA: TGTGCCAGCTCACCCCGGGACAGTCACTCCTACAATGAGCAGTTCTTC. Translating it yields CASSPRDSHSYNEQFF. The chain has TRBV18 and TRBJ2-1, with TRBD1 matching over 7 bases. V lost 3 bases and J lost 0; bases outside the gene matches: 5. Germline V gene data show CDR1 as KGHSH and CDR2 as LQKENI. The CDR3 is 16 amino acids. The full variable domain, completed using reference TRBV18 and TRBJ2-1, is NAGVMQNPRHLVRRRGQEARLRCSPMKGHSHVYWYRQLPEEGLKFMVYLQKENIIDESGMPKERFSAEFPKEGPSILRIQQVVRGDSAAYFCASSPRDSHSYNEQFFGPGTRLTVL.

This chain joins TRBV5-1 and TRBJ2-5; D perhaps matches TRBD1 (5 bases). Germline V gene sequence: CDR1 SGHRS, CDR2 YFSETQ. The CDR3 extends over 13 amino acids. Between the trimmed V and J ends, which lost 4 bases and 2 bases, there was a span of 9 bases. The CDR3 nucleotides read TGCGCCAGCAGCCAGACAGCTCAAGAGACCCAGTACTTC. Translated, it gives CASSQTAQETQYF.

Concerning this clone: This sample includes further DNA sequences coding for the same CDR3. This chain connects TRBV30 to TRBJ1-5; TRBD1 might be the D (5 bases). The CDR3 runs to 13 residues. Germline loops: CDR1 GTSNPN, CDR2 SVGIG (reference sequence). Trimming shortened V by 0 bases and J by 3 bases, and 6 bases separated the two germline ends. The CDR3 region is CAWSVGANQPQHF. DNA of the CDR3: TGTGCCTGGAGTGTAGGGGCCAATCAGCCCCAGCATTTT.

This clone has a handful of counts. This chain links TRBV6-6 with TRBJ1-5, with D tentatively TRBD1 (5 bases). The V end was cut by 1 base, the J end by 5 bases, with 9 bases between. Germline lookup yields CDR1 MNHNY and CDR2 SVGAGI (reference sequence). The CDR3 contains 14 residues. The CDR3 DNA reads TGTGCCAGCAGTTACTTATGGGGGGATCAGCCCCAGCATTTT. This sequence encodes CASSYLWGDQPQHF.

The V and J genes are TRBV6-5 and TRBJ1-1; possible D gene TRBD1, 6 bases. The CDR3 has 13 amino acids. Trimming took 6 bases from V and 1 from J, leaving 9 bases between them. The germline CDR1 and CDR2 sequences are MNHEY and SVGAGI. CDR3 region: CASSLTGNTEAFF. The CDR3 region has the DNA TGTGCCAGCAGCTTGACAGGGAACACTGAAGCTTTCTTT.

J is TRBJ2-3 and V is TRBV7-2; D ambiguous. CDR1 is SGHTA, CDR2 FQGNSA, per germline. The CDR3 spans 13 residues. Trimming took 5 bases from V and 2 from J, leaving 8 bases between them. As DNA, the CDR3 is TGTGCCAGCAGCCAAGCGTTCACAGATACGCAGTATTTT. This translates into CASSQAFTDTQYF.

The chain employs TRBV5-4 and TRBJ2-7, with 8 positions matching TRBD2. The CDR3 runs to 14 residues. V dropped 4 bases and J dropped 0; count of bases not matched to a gene: 3. Per germline, CDR1 SGHNT and CDR2 YYREEE (reference sequence). The CDR3 region has the DNA TGTGCCAGCAGCCGGGGGGGTAGCTCCTACGAGCAGTACTTC. Translated, it gives CASSRGGSSYEQYF.

This clone was seen a few times. The chain employs TRBV18 and TRBJ2-5, with 7 bases that match TRBD1. CDR3 length equals 16 residues. V shed 3 bases and J 4 bases; nucleotides not matched to a gene: 11. Per germline, CDR1 KGHSH and CDR2 LQKENI. CDR3 coding DNA: TGTGCCAGCTCACCGGTCAAGGGGGCAGGTGGAGAGACCCAGTACTTC. Its translation: CASSPVKGAGGETQYF.

The gene calls are TRBV18 and TRBJ2-2; perhaps TRBD2 as D (5 bases). The CDR3 extends over 17 amino acids. Trimming shortened V by 1 base and J by 5 bases, and 17 bases separated the two germline ends. Germline assignment: CDR1 KGHSH and CDR2 LQKENI. The CDR3 reads CASSPRLLLPGTGELFF. For the CDR3, the DNA is TGTGCCAGCTCACCACGCTTACTACTCCCGGGGACCGGGGAGCTGTTTTTT.

This chain connects TRBV28 to TRBJ2-3, with 8 bases that match TRBD1. Losses at the gene ends were 7 bases for V and 1 base for J; bases not matched to a gene: 10. The CDR3 contains 16 residues. The germline V gene has CDR1 MDHEN and CDR2 SYDVKM. CDR3 DNA sequence: TGTGCCAGCATCCCTCCCCTGGGACAGGGCACAGATACGCAGTATTTT. Translating it yields CASIPPLGQGTDTQYF.

This clone was seen more than once but under ten times. The chain links TRBV7-9 to TRBJ2-3, with 7 bases identical to TRBD2. Trimming cost V 2 bases and J 2 bases; bases outside gene matches: 1. The CDR3 consists of 14 residues. In germline, CDR1 is SEHNR, CDR2 FQNEAQ (reference sequence). In DNA form, the CDR3 reads TGTGCCAGCAGCTTACGACTAGCCACAGATACGCAGTATTTT. Translation: CASSLRLATDTQYF.

V gene TRBV7-9 combines with J gene TRBJ2-5, with 9 bases identical to TRBD2. Germline CDR1 is SEHNR and CDR2 is FQNEAQ (reference sequence). Trimming cost V 5 bases and J 2 bases; bases outside gene matches: 3. This CDR3 is 14 amino acids long. CDR3 region: CASSKLAGQETQYF. CDR3 sequence (DNA): TGTGCCAGCAGCAAACTAGCGGGTCAAGAGACCCAGTACTTC.

CDR3 nucleotide sequence: TGTGCCAGCAGGATAAATGGCAGACGGGTCGAGCAGTACTTC. Encoded protein: CASRINGRRVEQYF. The V and J genes are TRBV13 and TRBJ2-7; D remains unclear. V shed 6 bases and J shed 6 bases, with 18 bases lying between them. The CDR3 totals 14 residues. Germline CDR1 is PRHDT and CDR2 is FYEKMQ (reference sequence). Full variable domain (rest looked up from reference TRBV13 and TRBJ2-7): AAGVIQSPRHLIKEKRETATLKCYPIPRHDTVYWYQQGPGQDPQFLISFYEKMQSDKGSIPDRFSAQQFSDYHSELNMSSLELGDSALYFCASRINGRRVEQYFGPGTRLTVT.

V usage is TRBV15 and J usage is TRBJ2-2; tentative D call: TRBD1 (6 bases). Trimming cost V 3 bases and J 0 bases, with 14 bases left between them. Germline V gene lookup returns CDR1 LNHNV and CDR2 YYDKDF (reference sequence). This CDR3 comprises 17 residues. Here the CDR3 reads CATSRGPGTSNTGELFF. As DNA, the CDR3 is TGTGCCACCAGCAGGGGTCCCGGGACATCGAACACCGGGGAGCTGTTTTTT.

This clone has more than one count but fewer than ten. V usage is TRBV25-1 and J usage is TRBJ1-2; 7 positions agree with TRBD1. V gave up 4 bases and J gave up 7 bases; unmatched junction bases: 9. Germline assignment: CDR1 MGHDK and CDR2 SYGVNS. The CDR3 extends over 14 amino acids. The CDR3, as DNA: TGTGCCAGCAGTGTCCGACAGGGTTCGGGTGGCTACACCTTC. This translates into CASSVRQGSGGYTF.

The genes are TRBV20-1 and TRBJ2-5; D perhaps matches TRBD2 (6 bases). Germline CDR1 is DFQATT and CDR2 is SNEGSKA (reference sequence). The CDR3 has 10 residues. V was trimmed by 5 bases and J by 5 bases, leaving 6 bases between them. CDR3 nucleotide sequence: TGCAGTGCTGGGGGGGAGACCCAGTACTTC. Encoded protein: CSAGGETQYF.

This clone was observed a few times. The CDR3 loop is CASSRTLDPNYGYTF. DNA for the CDR3: TGCGCCAGCAGCCGGACATTGGACCCCAACTATGGCTACACCTTC. The rearrangement joins TRBV4-3 to TRBJ1-2, with D possibly being TRBD1 (5 bases). CDR1 and CDR2 from the germline V gene are LGHNA and YSLEER. The CDR3 contains 15 residues. The ends were cut back, 4 bases at V and 2 bases at J, with 14 bases in the middle.

In the case of this clone: Other nucleotide sequences in the sample specify the same CDR3. J is TRBJ1-2 and V is TRBV30; possibly TRBD1 for D (5 bases). V lost 0 bases, J lost 6 bases, and 8 bases lay in between. The CDR3 is 12 residues long. Germline V gene data show CDR1 as GTSNPN and CDR2 as SVGIG (reference sequence). CDR3 nucleotides: TGTGCCTGGAGTGTAGGAGGGGATGGCTACACCTTC. Its translation: CAWSVGGDGYTF.

In its sample, this clone was seen a few times. The same CDR3 is also encoded by other DNA sequences in this sample. The chain links TRBV7-9 to TRBJ2-7, with TRBD1 identical over 8 bases. Unmatched junction bases numbered 1, after V lost 1 base and J lost 2 bases. Germline V gene sequence: CDR1 SEHNR, CDR2 FQNEAQ (reference sequence). There are 14 residues in the CDR3. CDR3 sequence reads: CASSLGQGTYEQYF. CDR3 bases: TGTGCCAGCAGCTTAGGACAGGGGACCTACGAGCAGTACTTC.

This sequence joins TRBV28 and TRBJ1-2, with D possibly being TRBD1 (6 bases). Germline CDR1 MDHEN, CDR2 SYDVKM. The CDR3 extends over 15 amino acids. V was cut by 4 bases and J by 2 bases, with 14 bases left in between. CDR3 in amino acids: CASSSPGQRNYGYTF. The CDR3 DNA reads as TGTGCCAGCAGTTCCCCAGGACAGAGAAACTATGGCTACACCTTC.